This T cell receptor beta chain was retrieved from a study of T cell responses to AZD1222 COVID-19 vaccine. For the study at large: Second-dose groups at about 4 or about 12 weeks were pooled.

Sequenced by immunoSEQ multiplex PCR; TCRdb stores in-frame clones only, minus some. The table has 120,000 or so clones, nearly 90% seen once. The germline gives CDR1 LGHDT, CDR2 YNNKEL (reference sequence). The CDR3 runs 17 residues. Trimming at V came to 4 bases and at J to 2 bases, leaving 6 bases not matched to a gene. The study's findings and limits: The study found Spike-specific TCR breadth and depth rose after two AZD1222 doses. Donors, mostly white British, included more females; clonal diversity was possibly underestimated. At baseline, seropositivity was found in only 5 to 7 AZD1222 recipients.

Remarks on this clone: The antigen is unknown.

V gene TRBV3-1 (or the pseudogene TRBV3-2) combines with J gene TRBJ2-6, with TRBD1 identical over 9 bases. Source: peripheral blood, taken on day 0 of AZD1222 vaccination. The TCR originated in an adult in good health. The CDR3 DNA sequence: TGTGCCAGCAGCCTGGGACAGGGCGAGACTGGGGCCAACGTCCTGACTTTC. It encodes CASSLGQGETGANVLTF.